This record covers a single T cell receptor beta chain. Its antigen is unknown. Assay: immunoSEQ multiplex PCR; the TCRdb copy retains only in-frame clones and omits some. The repertoire holds about 160,000 clones, roughly 90% seen once, with around 4% in the top ten. The data derive from a study of T cell responses to AZD1222 COVID-19 vaccine. The CDR3 is made up of 15 amino acids. CDR1 SGHKS and CDR2 YYEKEE come from the germline V gene (reference sequence). Germline trimming cut 4 bases from V and 4 bases from J; bases unmatched to any gene: 10. Overall study results and limits: Repertoire sampling occurred only after the peak T cell response. Only five to seven AZD1222 recipients tested seropositive at baseline.

The sequence came from an adult in good health. The sequencing used peripheral blood, collected on day 0 of AZD1222 vaccination. V is TRBV5-5 and J is TRBJ2-7, with 8 positions matching TRBD2. In DNA, the CDR3 is TGTGCCAGCAGCAATACCGGGACTAGAGGGTACGAGCAGTACTTC. Encoded protein: CASSNTGTRGYEQYF.